The 24 T cell receptor beta chains below come from one sample, sequenced in a study of healthy donors' naive CD4 and CD8 T cells. A linear amplification protocol produced the TCR libraries from 500 ng of total RNA. TCRdb called the reads again in MiXCR, with one record for every CDR3 protein. The sample has 150,000 to 200,000 distinct CDR3 sequences, around 70% seen once; the top ten hold around 2%. Input material: naive CD4+ and CD8+ T cells sorted from blood, pooled from several donors. These receptors all stem from a pool of human donors in good health; the sample pools cells from several healthy donors.

The rearrangement joins TRBV7-2 to TRBJ2-7; D gene ambiguous. The CDR3 runs to 18 residues. The V gene's germline CDR1 is SGHTA and CDR2 FQGNSA. V dropped 2 bases and J dropped 0 bases, with 20 bases sitting between them. The DNA for the CDR3 is TGTGCCAGCAGCTTATACCCCCTCGGCACCACGAGCTCCTACGAGCAGTACTTC. Its translation: CASSLYPLGTTSSYEQYF.

The chain uses TRBV5-1 and TRBJ2-5; TRBD2 agrees at 9 bases. V was clipped by 5 bases and J by 1 base; unmatched bases: 6. This CDR3 has 15 residues. CDR1 and CDR2 from the germline V gene are SGHRS and YFSETQ. The CDR3 reads CASRASGVVQETQYF. Here the CDR3 DNA reads TGCGCCAGCAGGGCTAGCGGGGTGGTCCAAGAGACCCAGTACTTC.

The chain uses TRBV30 and TRBJ2-1, with 9 bases fitting TRBD2. This CDR3 is 15 amino acids long. Germline lookup yields CDR1 GTSNPN and CDR2 SVGIG (reference sequence). With V trimmed by 2 bases and J by 15 bases, 17 bases remained unmatched. The CDR3 DNA follows: TGTGCCTGGAGTCGGCTGACTAGCGGACTCCAGATGCTGTTCTTC. Protein: CAWSRLTSGLQMLFF.

The V call is TRBV6-1, the J call TRBJ2-3; a possible D gene is TRBD2 (6 bases). With 5 bases removed from V and 0 bases from J, the gap between germline ends came to 21 bases. The germline V gene encodes CDR1 MNHNS and CDR2 SASEGT. The CDR3 loop spans 18 amino acids. The CDR3 bases are TGTGCCAGCAGTTACTCGAGGCTAGCGAGTACTAGCACAGATACGCAGTATTTT. This sequence encodes CASSYSRLASTSTDTQYF.

The chain uses TRBV19 and TRBJ2-1; D uncertain. The CDR3 consists of 13 residues. Between the trimmed V and J ends, which lost 3 bases and 3 bases, there was a span of 6 bases. CDR1 and CDR2 (germline): LNHDA, SQIVND (reference sequence). Written as DNA, the CDR3 is TGTGCCAGTAGTATTTCTAACTACAATGAGCAGTTCTTC. Translation gives CASSISNYNEQFF.

J is TRBJ2-1 and V is TRBV5-1; tentative D call: TRBD1 (6 bases). This CDR3 has 15 residues. Germline-derived CDR1 and CDR2 are SGHRS and YFSETQ. V was shortened by 1 base and J by 2 bases, with 10 bases between the two germline ends. CDR3 region: CASSLWAGAYNEQFF. The DNA for the CDR3 is TGCGCCAGCAGCTTGTGGGCAGGGGCCTACAATGAGCAGTTCTTC. Based on the CDR3 plus reference TRBV5-1 and TRBJ2-1, the full variable domain is KAGVTQTPRYLIKTRGQQVTLSCSPISGHRSVSWYQQTPGQGLQFLFEYFSETQRNKGNFPGRFSGRQFSNSRSEMNVSTLELGDSALYLCASSLWAGAYNEQFFGPGTRLTVL.

This chain joins TRBV19 and TRBJ2-5, with D perhaps matching TRBD1 (5 bases). V was clipped by 5 bases and J by 0 bases, with 10 bases between them. This CDR3 is built from 14 residues. Germline V gene lookup returns CDR1 LNHDA and CDR2 SQIVND (reference sequence). The CDR3 sequence is CASSPPTDQETQYF. The CDR3, as DNA: TGTGCCAGTAGTCCCCCGACAGACCAAGAGACCCAGTACTTC.

The J gene is TRBJ1-2, the V gene TRBV29-1; 7 nucleotides align to TRBD1. The CDR3 runs to 11 residues. Per germline, CDR1 SQVTM and CDR2 ANQGSEA. V lost 7 bases, J lost 6 bases, and 5 bases stayed unmatched. The CDR3 is CSDMTGNGYTF. CDR3 DNA sequence: TGCAGCGATATGACAGGGAATGGCTACACCTTC.

This chain joins TRBV13 and TRBJ1-2; 8 positions match TRBD1. CDR3 length: 15 amino acids. The ends lost 0 bases at V and 8 bases at J; junction bases unmatched: 8. Germline V gene data show CDR1 as PRHDT and CDR2 as FYEKMQ (reference sequence). The chain's CDR3 is CASSLGSRGPVGYTF. As DNA, the CDR3 is TGTGCCAGCAGCTTAGGTAGCAGGGGGCCGGTGGGCTACACCTTC.

V and J are TRBV29-1 and TRBJ2-2, with a tentative D call TRBD2 (5 bases). Germline-derived CDR1 and CDR2 are SQVTM and ANQGSEA. The CDR3 extends over 14 amino acids. V was clipped by 3 bases and J by 4 bases, with 12 bases between them. The CDR3 region has the DNA TGCAGCGTTGATGATCTAGCAGTCACCGGGGAGCTGTTTTTT. This gives the protein CSVDDLAVTGELFF.

This clonotype was detected a few times. This chain links TRBV19 with TRBJ2-1; D might be TRBD2 (6 bases). The CDR3 length is 15 residues. Looked up from germline, CDR1 is LNHDA and CDR2 is SQIVND (reference sequence). The ends were cut back, 3 bases at V and 7 bases at J, with 16 bases in the middle. Here the CDR3 DNA reads TGTGCCAGTAGTATTGTCGGGTCTAGCGTGAATGAGCAGTTCTTC. Its protein is CASSIVGSSVNEQFF.

The chain carries TRBV29-1 and TRBJ2-1, with TRBD2 matching over 7 bases. Losses at the gene ends were 0 bases for V and 4 bases for J; bases not matched to a gene: 6. Germline V gene data show CDR1 as SQVTM and CDR2 as ANQGSEA. CDR3 size: 15 residues. The CDR3 loop is CSVEDAAGAYNEQFF. The CDR3 DNA reads as TGCAGCGTTGAAGATGCGGCGGGAGCTTACAATGAGCAGTTCTTC.

The V gene is TRBV5-6, the J gene TRBJ2-7, with 12 bases fitting TRBD2. Germline CDR1 is SGHDT and CDR2 is YYEEEE. With V trimmed by 1 base and J by 4 bases, 6 bases remained unmatched. The length of the CDR3 is 16 residues. The CDR3: CASSLPGLAGRYEQYF. The CDR3 DNA reads as TGTGCCAGCAGCTTGCCCGGACTAGCGGGAAGGTACGAGCAGTACTTC.

The V gene is TRBV29-1, the J gene TRBJ2-7; 7 bases are shared with TRBD1. Germline V gene lookup returns CDR1 SQVTM and CDR2 ANQGSEA. V was pared by 1 base and J by 2 bases, with 5 bases of the junction left unmatched. This CDR3 has 14 amino acids. The DNA of the CDR3 is TGCAGCGTTGAAGTGACAGGGCGAACCTACGAGCAGTACTTC. It codes for CSVEVTGRTYEQYF.

This chain links TRBV11-2 with TRBJ2-3; D gene unclear. Germline V lookup: CDR1 SGHAT, CDR2 FQNNGV. The CDR3 is 14 amino acids. V lost 2 bases, J lost 5 bases, and 11 bases lay in between. CDR3 DNA sequence: TGTGCCAGCAGCTTAATAAGGGCAGAAGATACGCAGTATTTT. This encodes CASSLIRAEDTQYF.

V usage is TRBV6-2 or TRBV6-3 and J usage is TRBJ2-1; 7 nucleotides align to TRBD2. The CDR3 consists of 15 residues. V was pared by 6 bases and J by 1 base, with 6 bases of the junction left unmatched. From germline, CDR1 is MNHEY and CDR2 SVGEGT. The CDR3 DNA follows: TGTGCCAGCAGCCCACTAGCGCCGTCCTACAATGAGCAGTTCTTC. Its protein product is CASSPLAPSYNEQFF.

Only a few counts were recorded for this clonotype. Here the CDR3 reads CASKGGRTEAFF. In DNA, the CDR3 is TGTGCCAGCAAGGGAGGGAGGACTGAAGCTTTCTTT. The rearrangement links TRBV6-5 to TRBJ1-1, with D hard to call. This CDR3 is 12 amino acids long. CDR1 MNHEY and CDR2 SVGAGI come from the germline V gene. Trimming left V 7 bases short and J 5 bases short, with 11 bases between.

J is TRBJ2-1 and V is TRBV20-1, with TRBD2 identical over 7 bases. V shed 0 bases and J 5 bases; nucleotides not matched to a gene: 7. Germline CDR1 reads DFQATT; CDR2 reads SNEGSKA (reference sequence). The CDR3 sequence is 15 residues long. CDR3 nucleotides: TGCAGTGCTAGAGATTGGCGGGGGACCGACAATGAGCAGTTCTTC. As protein: CSARDWRGTDNEQFF.

V and J are TRBV6-5 and TRBJ2-7; D unclear. CDR3 length equals 15 residues. Germline V gives CDR1 MNHEY, CDR2 SVGAGI. The V end lost 0 bases, the J end lost 4 bases, and 13 bases lay between the germline ends. The CDR3 coding sequence is TGTGCCAGCAGTTACTCGAATCTTTTACCATACGAGCAGTACTTC. Residues: CASSYSNLLPYEQYF.

The table lists this clonotype with a few counts. This chain connects TRBV19 to TRBJ1-5; the D is unclear. V dropped 4 bases and J dropped 4 bases, with 14 bases sitting between them. Germline V gene lookup returns CDR1 LNHDA and CDR2 SQIVND (reference sequence). The CDR3 length is 15 residues. The CDR3 nucleotides read TGTGCCAGTAGTACCCATCCCAGAACTAATCAGCCCCAGCATTTT. It specifies CASSTHPRTNQPQHF.

The rearrangement uses TRBV19 and TRBJ2-5; TRBD2 matches 11 bases. The CDR3 spans 18 residues. CDR1 is LNHDA, CDR2 SQIVND, per germline (reference sequence). Losses at the gene ends were 5 bases for V and 1 base for J; bases not matched to a gene: 12. The chain's CDR3 is CASSLFPLAGAFQETQYF. CDR3 DNA: TGTGCCAGTAGTCTCTTCCCACTAGCGGGAGCCTTCCAAGAGACCCAGTACTTC.

This chain uses TRBV27 with TRBJ1-1, with a possible D match to TRBD1 (5 bases). Germline loops: CDR1 MNHEY, CDR2 SMNVEV (reference sequence). V was pared by 5 bases and J by 3 bases, with 16 bases between. CDR3 length equals 15 residues. The chain's CDR3 is CASSPIGVGDTEAFF. The CDR3 DNA reads as TGTGCCAGCAGTCCGATCGGGGTGGGGGACACTGAAGCTTTCTTT.

V and J are TRBV29-1 and TRBJ2-4; 11 positions agree with TRBD1. Germline CDR1 and CDR2: SQVTM and ANQGSEA. The CDR3 is 15 residues long. After removal of 3 bases from V and 15 bases from J, the junction contained 16 bases not matched to a gene. CDR3 coding DNA: TGCAGCGTTGAGTTTCCCGGACAGGGGGCATCTGGACGGTACTTC. This encodes CSVEFPGQGASGRYF.

This sequence joins TRBV6-5 and TRBJ1-5, with 12 positions matching TRBD1. The CDR3 length is 20 residues. The J segment lost 2 bases and the V segment lost 5 bases, leaving 16 bases of the junction unmatched. CDR1 and CDR2 (germline): MNHEY, SVGAGI. The CDR3 spells CASSRRPPGQGAKGNQPQHF. For the CDR3, the DNA is TGTGCCAGCAGTCGACGACCACCGGGACAGGGGGCAAAGGGCAATCAGCCCCAGCATTTT.